Here is one T cell receptor (beta chain) with its context. Its antigen is unidentified. This entry comes from a study of OX40 agonist ivuxolimab in advanced cancers. Study-level points and caveats: In general, CD8+ T cells held more expanded clones than CD4+ did, on average.

The CDR3 contains 15 residues. The V end was cut by 5 bases, the J end by 1 base, with 14 bases between. Looked up from germline, CDR1 is MDHEN and CDR2 is SYDVKM. Assay: immunoSEQ multiplex PCR; the TCRdb copy retains only in-frame clones and omits some. The table lists 41,000 or so clones, approximately 80% of them singletons, with roughly 39% in the top ten. The TCR was taken from an adult with an advanced solid tumor such as melanoma, head and neck, liver or kidney cancer. Sequenced here: CD4+ or CD8+ T cells sorted from blood, sampled in a trial of the OX40 agonist ivuxolimab. The V gene is TRBV28, the J gene TRBJ1-1; D may be TRBD1 (5 bases). CDR3 in amino acids: CASSLRGGGNTEAFF. The CDR3 nucleotides are TGTGCCAGCAGTCTACGGGGGGGAGGGAACACTGAAGCTTTCTTT.